This TCR beta chain was sequenced in a study of blood T cell repertoires in COVID-19. With 3 bases clipped from V and 10 bases from J, the junction kept 8 bases outside the gene matches. This CDR3 spans 13 amino acids. Germline V CDR1 and CDR2: SEHNR, FQNEAQ (reference sequence). The protocol was immunoSEQ multiplex PCR, while the TCRdb copy is restricted to in-frame clones and leaves out a portion. The sample has some 460,000 clones, around 89% seen once. The sample taken for sequencing was peripheral blood. The sequence was obtained from a woman in her twenties or thirties with acute or convalescent COVID-19. The chain joins TRBV7-9 to TRBJ1-1, with 7 nucleotides matching TRBD1. This CDR3 is CASSLGSGGSAFF. CDR3 nucleotide sequence: TGTGCCAGCAGCTTGGGCTCAGGGGGGTCAGCTTTCTTT.